This T cell receptor (beta chain) was captured by sequencing in a study of T cells after posttransplantation cyclophosphamide. Treatment was busulfan-fludarabine conditioning, a marrow graft, and cyclophosphamide on days +3 and +4. The table came from immunoSEQ multiplex PCR; TCRdb's copy has only in-frame clones and leaves some out. This record lists some 4,000 clones, none seen once only, and the top ten clones contain roughly 13%. This clone was picked up a small number of times. Specimen: PBMCs, collected after allogeneic stem cell transplant with posttransplant cyclophosphamide. The TCR was taken from a female patient between 18 and 30 years old who received an allogeneic stem cell transplant from an unrelated donor, was CMV-positive, and had acute GVHD only. Some T cells may be the graft donor's.

This CDR3 is CASSIGQGTTNEKLFF. The CDR3 DNA reads as TGTGCCAGCAGCATAGGACAGGGAACAACTAATGAAAAACTGTTTTTT. V gene TRBV9 combines with J gene TRBJ1-4; 8 bases agree with TRBD1. Germline-derived CDR1 and CDR2 are SGDLS and YYNGEE. V was clipped by 4 bases and J by 0 bases; unmatched bases: 5. The CDR3 has 16 amino acids.